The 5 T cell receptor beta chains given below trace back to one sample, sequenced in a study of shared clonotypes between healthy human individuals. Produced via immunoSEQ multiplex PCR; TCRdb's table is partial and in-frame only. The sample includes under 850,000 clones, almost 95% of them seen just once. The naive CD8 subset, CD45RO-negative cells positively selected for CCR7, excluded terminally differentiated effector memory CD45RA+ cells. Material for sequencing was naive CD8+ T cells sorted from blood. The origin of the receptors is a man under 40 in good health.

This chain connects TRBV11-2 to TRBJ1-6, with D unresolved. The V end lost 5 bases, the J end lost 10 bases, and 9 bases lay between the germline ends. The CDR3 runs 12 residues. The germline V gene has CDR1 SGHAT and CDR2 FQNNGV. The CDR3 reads CASSPFGSPLHF. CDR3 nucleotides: TGTGCCAGCAGCCCCTTTGGATCACCCCTCCACTTT.

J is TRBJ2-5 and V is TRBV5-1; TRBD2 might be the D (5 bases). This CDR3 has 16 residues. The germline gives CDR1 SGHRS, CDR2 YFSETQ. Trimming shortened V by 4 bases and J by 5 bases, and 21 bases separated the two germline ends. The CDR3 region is CASSLESVATGETQYF. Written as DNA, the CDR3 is TGCGCCAGCAGCCTGGAGTCGGTAGCGACGGGGGAGACCCAGTACTTC.

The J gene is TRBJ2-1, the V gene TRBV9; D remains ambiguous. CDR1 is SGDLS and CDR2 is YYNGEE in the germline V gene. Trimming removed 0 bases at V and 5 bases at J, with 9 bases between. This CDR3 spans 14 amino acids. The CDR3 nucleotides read TGTGCCAGCAGCGTAGAAGGGTTCCACAATGAGCAGTTCTTC. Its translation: CASSVEGFHNEQFF.

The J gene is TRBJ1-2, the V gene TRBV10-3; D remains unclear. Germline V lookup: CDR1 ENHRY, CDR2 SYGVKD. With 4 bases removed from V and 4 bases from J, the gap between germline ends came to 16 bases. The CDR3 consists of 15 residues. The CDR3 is CAISAETISTYGYTF. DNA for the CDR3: TGTGCCATCAGTGCGGAGACAATCAGTACCTATGGCTACACCTTC.

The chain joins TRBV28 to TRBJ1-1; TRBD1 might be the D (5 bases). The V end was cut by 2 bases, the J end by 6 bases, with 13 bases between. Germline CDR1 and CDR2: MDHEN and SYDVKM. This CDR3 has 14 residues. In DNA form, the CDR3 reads TGTGCCAGCAGTTTAGGGACGCCGTGGCCTGAAGCTTTCTTT. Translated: CASSLGTPWPEAFF.